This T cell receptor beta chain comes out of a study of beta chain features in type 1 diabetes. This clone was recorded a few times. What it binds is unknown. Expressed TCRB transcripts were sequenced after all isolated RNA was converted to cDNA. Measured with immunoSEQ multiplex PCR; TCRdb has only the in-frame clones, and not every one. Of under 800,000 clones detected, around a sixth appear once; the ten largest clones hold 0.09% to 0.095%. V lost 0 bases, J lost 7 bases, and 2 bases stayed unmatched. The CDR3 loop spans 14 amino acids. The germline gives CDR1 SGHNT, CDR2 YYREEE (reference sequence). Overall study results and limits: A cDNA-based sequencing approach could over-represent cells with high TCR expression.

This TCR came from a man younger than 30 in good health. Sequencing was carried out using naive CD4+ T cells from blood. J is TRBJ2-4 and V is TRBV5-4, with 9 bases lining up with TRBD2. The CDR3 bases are TGTGCCAGCAGCTTGGATAGCGGGAGTAACATTCAGTACTTC. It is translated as CASSLDSGSNIQYF.